The 26 T cell receptor beta chains in this list originate from one sample, sequenced in a study of Graves' ophthalmopathy and Graves' hyperthyroidism. Researchers took RNA transcripts and amplified TCR beta CDR3 regions from them. Following a first-round RT-PCR that used HTBI primers, a second-round multiplex PCR was carried out. One entry per CDR3 protein results from TCRdb running MiXCR on the multiplex PCR reads. The data show 600,000 to 700,000 distinct CDR3 sequences, roughly two fifths seen once. Sample: peripheral blood. All receptors derive from an adult man with Graves' ophthalmopathy.

This clonotype was found many times. J is TRBJ1-6 and V is TRBV25-1; TRBD1 might be the D (6 bases). Trimming stripped 3 bases from V and 7 bases from J, with 13 bases between. CDR1 MGHDK and CDR2 SYGVNS come from the germline V gene. The CDR3 totals 15 residues. CDR3 DNA sequence: TGTGCCAGCAGTGAGGCCGGGGGCAAAAATTCACCCCTCCACTTT. Protein sequence: CASSEAGGKNSPLHF.

This clonotype was counted a few times. The chain uses TRBV7-2 and TRBJ2-7; a weak D match, TRBD2 (7 bases). The length of the CDR3 is 15 residues. Per germline, CDR1 SGHTA and CDR2 FQGNSA. Trimming shortened V by 5 bases and J by 2 bases, and 16 bases separated the two germline ends. CDR3 coding DNA: TGTGCCAGCAGCCAAGAACCGGGGGGCGCCTACGAGCAGTACTTC. Protein sequence: CASSQEPGGAYEQYF.

CDR3 nucleotides: TGTGCCAGCAGCTTAATGGGGGACAGGGCTAATTCACCCCTCCACTTT. Encoded protein: CASSLMGDRANSPLHF. V and J are TRBV7-9 and TRBJ1-6; TRBD1 matches 9 bases. CDR3 size: 16 residues. The junction had 5 bases not matched to a gene; V was cut back by 2 bases and J by 6 bases. Germline assignment: CDR1 SEHNR and CDR2 FQNEAQ (reference sequence).

This clonotype occurred many times. V usage is TRBV7-9 and J usage is TRBJ1-5; D is possibly TRBD1 (5 bases). The CDR3 consists of 14 residues. Trimming cost V 5 bases and J 4 bases, with 12 bases left between them. Germline V gives CDR1 SEHNR, CDR2 FQNEAQ (reference sequence). The CDR3 loop is CASSQTGGNQPQHF. CDR3 DNA sequence: TGTGCCAGCAGCCAAACGGGGGGAAATCAGCCCCAGCATTTT. Variable domain in full (rest from reference TRBV7-9 and TRBJ1-5): DTGVSQNPRHKITKRGQNVTFRCDPISEHNRLYWYRQTLGQGPEFLTYFQNEAQLEKSRLLSDRFSAERPKGSFSTLEIQRTEQGDSAMYLCASSQTGGNQPQHFGDGTRLSIL.

This clonotype was counted at least ten times. The CDR3 DNA reads as TGTGCCAGCAGTTACGGTGACAGGAACACTGAAGCTTTCTTT. Protein: CASSYGDRNTEAFF. The genes are TRBV6-5 and TRBJ1-1, with D perhaps TRBD1 (5 bases). The CDR3 sequence is 14 residues long. Germline V gene sequence: CDR1 MNHEY, CDR2 SVGAGI. V dropped 2 bases and J dropped 1 base, with 8 bases sitting between them.

A single count supports this clonotype. The junction shows a germline mismatch at one end, possibly a read error. J is TRBJ1-2 and V is TRBV20-1; 9 nucleotides match TRBD1. Germline-derived CDR1 and CDR2 are DFQATT and SNEGSKA (reference sequence). The CDR3 length is 14 residues. CDR3 in DNA: TGCAGTGCCAGAGCCGACAGGGGGTATTATAGCTACACCTTC. As protein: CSARADRGYYSYTF.

The rearrangement uses TRBV25-1 and TRBJ2-5; D possibly corresponds to TRBD2 (5 bases). Per the germline V gene, CDR1 is MGHDK and CDR2 is SYGVNS. V lost 6 bases, J lost 4 bases, and 15 bases lay in between. The CDR3 is 14 residues long. This chain's CDR3 is CASSVESGGETQYF. The CDR3 DNA reads TGTGCCAGCAGCGTAGAAAGCGGAGGAGAGACCCAGTACTTC.

In this sample, this clonotype turned up many times. The junction shows a germline mismatch at one end, possibly a read error. The chain uses TRBV29-1 and TRBJ1-2; TRBD1 matches at 7 bases. Germline CDR1 is SQVTM and CDR2 is ANQGSEA. The CDR3 contains 13 residues. In DNA, the CDR3 is TGCAGCGTTAGACAGGGTGCTAACTATGGCCACACCTTC. It yields the protein CSVRQGANYGHTF.

This clonotype was found many times. This chain uses TRBV7-8 with TRBJ1-4, with a tentative D call TRBD1 (5 bases). Looked up from germline, CDR1 is SGHVS and CDR2 is FQNEAQ. V shed 11 bases and J shed 4 bases, with 20 bases lying between them. This CDR3 is 15 amino acids long. In DNA, the CDR3 is TGTGCCGGGGGGGAGGGGTATTATGGTAATGAAAAACTGTTTTTT. It encodes CAGGEGYYGNEKLFF.

V is TRBV29-1 and J is TRBJ1-2; TRBD1 agrees at 7 bases. This CDR3 is 13 amino acids long. Trimming removed 3 bases from V and 4 bases from J; junction bases left unmatched: 5. The germline gives CDR1 SQVTM, CDR2 ANQGSEA. CDR3 residues: CSVEGGGGYGYTF. The DNA for the CDR3 is TGCAGCGTTGAGGGAGGGGGCGGCTATGGCTACACCTTC.

The sample holds many counts of this clonotype. The J gene is TRBJ2-7, the V gene TRBV7-9; 7 bases are shared with TRBD2. J gave up 4 bases and V 7 bases, and 10 bases lay outside the gene matches. The CDR3 contains 14 residues. CDR1 is SEHNR, CDR2 FQNEAQ, per germline (reference sequence). CDR3 region: CASTPRDYPYEQYF. The CDR3 DNA follows: TGTGCCAGCACCCCTCGGGACTACCCTTACGAGCAGTACTTC.

This clonotype has ten or more counts. The chain links TRBV2 to TRBJ2-7; possibly TRBD2 for D (6 bases). V gave up 4 bases and J gave up 0 bases, with 10 bases separating them. Germline V gives CDR1 SNHLY, CDR2 FYNNEI. The CDR3 totals 14 residues. The CDR3 sequence is CASSGGDSSYEQYF. The DNA for the CDR3 is TGTGCCAGCAGTGGCGGGGATAGCTCCTACGAGCAGTACTTC.

Notes on this clonotype: This may stem from a read error, because a much larger clone lies one nucleotide away. The chain has TRBV20-1 and TRBJ1-2, with D perhaps TRBD1 (5 bases). Between the trimmed V and J ends, which lost 3 bases and 4 bases, there was a span of 6 bases. The CDR3 extends over 11 amino acids. Germline V CDR1 and CDR2: DFQATT, SNEGSKA (reference sequence). The CDR3: CSASRGYGYTF. CDR3 nucleotide sequence: TGCAGTGCTAGTAGGGGCTATGGCTACACCTTC.

This clonotype occurred many times. The chain recombines TRBV6-5 with TRBJ1-1; 7 nucleotides align to TRBD1. Trimming removed 6 bases from V and 3 bases from J; junction bases left unmatched: 7. Germline assignment: CDR1 MNHEY and CDR2 SVGAGI. This CDR3 region has 14 residues. In DNA form, the CDR3 reads TGTGCCAGCAGCAAATACCAGGGGGACACTGAAGCTTTCTTT. It specifies CASSKYQGDTEAFF.

This clonotype occurred many times. The chain carries TRBV15 and TRBJ2-5; a possible D gene is TRBD1 (5 bases). V lost 3 bases to trimming and J lost 1 base, with 12 bases between them. The CDR3 consists of 15 residues. From germline, CDR1 is LNHNV and CDR2 YYDKDF (reference sequence). CDR3 nucleotide sequence: TGTGCCACCAGCAGCCCCAGGGTCACCCAAGAGACCCAGTACTTC. Translating gives CATSSPRVTQETQYF.

In this sample, this clonotype turned up many times. This chain uses TRBV7-9 with TRBJ1-2; no reliable D call. CDR3 length: 15 residues. Germline values: CDR1 SEHNR, CDR2 FQNEAQ (reference sequence). V was trimmed by 0 bases and J by 0 bases, leaving 8 bases between them. CDR3 region: CASSLAARANYGYTF. The CDR3 nucleotides read TGTGCCAGCAGCTTAGCGGCGAGAGCTAACTATGGCTACACCTTC.

This chain's CDR3 is CASSRTSGRANTGELFF. The CDR3 nucleotides read TGTGCCAGCAGCCGGACTAGCGGGAGGGCGAACACCGGGGAGCTGTTTTTT. The chain recombines TRBV7-6 with TRBJ2-2, with 15 bases lining up with TRBD2. This CDR3 region has 17 residues. The V gene's germline CDR1 is SGHVS and CDR2 FNYEAQ. V gave up 5 bases and J gave up 0 bases; unmatched junction bases: 1.

With respect to this clonotype: A read error is possible here, since a much larger clone lies one base away. This chain links TRBV5-1 with TRBJ1-3; D might be TRBD1 (6 bases). The V end lost 0 bases, the J end lost 3 bases, and 13 bases lay between the germline ends. This CDR3 region has 16 residues. CDR1 SGHRS and CDR2 YFSETQ come from the germline V gene. CDR3 sequence: CASSLAEDRYGNTIYF. The CDR3 DNA follows: TGCGCCAGCAGCTTGGCTGAGGACAGATATGGAAACACCATATATTTT.

This clonotype was counted at least ten times. The V call is TRBV29-1, the J call TRBJ1-1; tentatively, D is TRBD1 (6 bases). This CDR3 region has 13 residues. CDR1 is SQVTM and CDR2 is ANQGSEA in the germline V gene. Trimming cost V 6 bases and J 1 base, with 12 bases left between them. CDR3 loop: CSVSGGRNTEAFF. The CDR3 region has the DNA TGCAGCGTCTCCGGGGGGCGGAACACTGAAGCTTTCTTT. The complete variable domain, with remaining parts taken from reference TRBV29-1 and TRBJ1-1, reads SAVISQKPSRDICQRGTSLTIQCQVDSQVTMMFWYRQQPGQSLTLIATANQGSEATYESGFVIDKFPISRPNLTFSTLTVSNMSPEDSSIYLCSVSGGRNTEAFFGQGTRLTVV.

The chain couples TRBV5-4 to TRBJ1-4; 8 positions agree with TRBD1. V was clipped by 5 bases and J by 0 bases; unmatched bases: 6. Germline CDR1 is SGHNT and CDR2 is YYREEE (reference sequence). The CDR3 sequence is 16 residues long. The CDR3 region has the DNA TGTGCCAGCAGACCGGACAGGGAGGCAACTAATGAAAAACTGTTTTTT. This translates into CASRPDREATNEKLFF.

This clonotype was counted at least ten times. The V call is TRBV11-2, the J call TRBJ1-1, with D unclear. Trimming shortened V by 5 bases and J by 6 bases, and 16 bases separated the two germline ends. Per germline, CDR1 SGHAT and CDR2 FQNNGV. The CDR3 has 14 residues. The CDR3 nucleotides are TGTGCCAGCAGCCCTAGTTTTAGATACGCTGAAGCTTTCTTT. It specifies CASSPSFRYAEAFF.

This clonotype showed up many times. J is TRBJ1-5 and V is TRBV20-1; D perhaps matches TRBD1 (6 bases). V lost 3 bases and J lost 3, with 9 bases in between. Germline V gives CDR1 DFQATT, CDR2 SNEGSKA (reference sequence). The CDR3 has 13 amino acids. CDR3 protein: CSASSGVNQPQHF. The CDR3 DNA follows: TGCAGTGCTAGTTCAGGGGTCAATCAGCCCCAGCATTTT.

V usage is TRBV11-2 and J usage is TRBJ2-5; 8 bases line up with TRBD2. This CDR3 has 18 residues. Trimming at V came to 2 bases and at J to 1 base, leaving 12 bases not matched to a gene. From germline, CDR1 is SGHAT and CDR2 FQNNGV. CDR3 region: CASSLIGKEAGVQETQYF. The CDR3 DNA reads as TGTGCCAGCAGCTTAATCGGGAAAGAAGCGGGAGTCCAAGAGACCCAGTACTTC.

The gene calls are TRBV7-9 and TRBJ2-7; D ambiguous. The end of the DNA fits TRBJ2-1 better, so the J call may be wrong. Germline lookup yields CDR1 SEHNR and CDR2 FQNEAQ (reference sequence). The CDR3 covers 14 residues. The CDR3 region has the DNA TGTGCCAGCAGCATCAGTGGGTCCTACAATGAGCAGTTCTTC. Its translation is CASSISGSYNEQFF.

This clonotype has at least ten counts. The chain carries TRBV19 and TRBJ1-2; 8 bases are shared with TRBD1. The CDR3 runs 16 residues. J lost 4 bases, V lost 2 bases, and 9 bases had no gene match. Germline CDR1 and CDR2: LNHDA and SQIVND (reference sequence). CDR3 sequence reads: CASSISGTGALYGYTF. The CDR3 DNA follows: TGTGCCAGTAGTATATCCGGGACAGGTGCCCTCTATGGCTACACCTTC.

The count of this clonotype is one. The rearrangement uses TRBV29-1 and TRBJ1-3; D uncertain. The CDR3 contains 15 residues. The V end was cut by 8 bases, the J end by 0 bases, with 17 bases between. Germline loops: CDR1 SQVTM, CDR2 ANQGSEA. In nucleotides, the CDR3 is TGCAGCCAAGCACCGACAACAAGCTCTGGAAACACCATATATTTT. It is translated as CSQAPTTSSGNTIYF.